The T cell receptor beta chain described here comes from a study of identical twins (dated by TCRdb to the mid-2010s). Concerning the study at large: To test whether fetal clonotypes persist, this study deep-sequenced TCR alpha and beta repertoires from monozygotic twins, from unrelated adults of various ages, and from cord blood. To rule out contamination, replicate twin experiments were performed at different times with different library preparation protocols. Broader findings and caveats from the paper: Compared with coincidental sharing between unrelated individuals, out-of-frame TCR alpha sequences shared between twins had an excess of sequences with low generation probability. Excess twin sharing in beta out-of-frame sequences was weaker because fewer shared sequences lowered the signal-to-noise ratio. Because the same donors could not be followed over many years, conclusions were based on cross-sectional statistical analysis. Invariant T cells such as MAIT and iNKT could partly confound zero-insertion analyses, although diverse VJ usage argued against such confounding for most clonotypes. Fewer insertions were carried by abundant cord blood beta clonotypes; a weaker similar trend was observed in young adult naive repertoires, while no such trend was observed in memory repertoires. In monozygotic twins, recombination models systematically underestimated out-of-frame TCR alpha sharing, but the models matched the sharing seen between unrelated individuals.

All donors were healthy Caucasians. The twin cohort comprised three pairs of female monozygotic twins, all aged roughly 18 to 30 years. RNA for TCR libraries was isolated from peripheral blood mononuclear cells. The library was built by means of 5' RACE. The instrument was an Illumina HiSeq 2000. A universal primer binding site was introduced by template switching, and a unique molecular identifier was present in the final cDNA, enabling accurate counting of TCR cDNA molecules. Specific primers in the conserved constant-segment region were used to synthesize first-strand cDNA for the TCR alpha and beta chains. To control for contamination, each cDNA library was double barcoded with a SMART-Mk sample barcode plus Illumina barcodes. TruSeq adapter sequences, together with Illumina sample barcodes, were added in two successive PCR steps. TCR alpha and beta cDNA libraries were sequenced on the Illumina HiSeq platform with custom primers. Regarding the original processing steps: MiGEC processed the raw reads to extract unique molecular identifiers, while MiXCR was used to determine the CDR3 positions. Recombination models were inferred per individual with the repgenHMM and IGoR tools using an EM algorithm. The tcR package in R was used for shared clonotype analysis, with sharing normalized by the product of cloneset sizes. To study raw recombination without the effects of thymic and clonal selection, out-of-frame nonproductive sequences were analyzed. The public reads were quality trimmed at Q25 with fastp and then assembled into clones with MiXCR by TCRdb, keeping productive beta chains. Entries are consolidated by CDR3 protein sequence, retaining the most common genes and DNA. The V and J calls come from TCRdb's annotation, not from the publication. The sample contains 550,000 to 800,000 distinct CDR3 sequences, roughly 6.6% of them found a single time. About 1.5% of the sample is taken by the ten largest.

The germline V gene gives CDR1 as KGHDR and CDR2 as SFDVKD. The CDR3 spans 18 residues, from the cysteine through the phenylalanine. Only the CDR3 portion is preserved as DNA: 54 bases, with reading frame beginning at the first base. Trimming removed 7 bases from V and 1 base from J; the gene matches leave 11 bases unexplained. Worth noting for this clonotype: Its antigen specificity is not known. No much larger clonotype is one base removed from it; base qualities were not supplied.

These data were also filed under a second study, of yellow fever vaccine responses in identical twins. The second study, in turn, reports: According to the authors, in identical twins the way T cells responded to vaccination appeared partly convergent and partly personalized. In the study, vaccine-responding T cell clones were precisely tracked in identical twins.

What was sequenced was PBMCs. This TCR came from a woman aged 18-29 years in good health. The chain is assembled from TRBV24-1 and TRBJ2-1; the central 11 bases match TRBD2. CDR3 reads: CATRTSGRAGGSYNEQFF. The nucleotide sequence reads as follows: TGTGCCACCAGAACTAGCGGGAGAGCCGGCGGGTCCTACAATGAGCAGTTCTTC.